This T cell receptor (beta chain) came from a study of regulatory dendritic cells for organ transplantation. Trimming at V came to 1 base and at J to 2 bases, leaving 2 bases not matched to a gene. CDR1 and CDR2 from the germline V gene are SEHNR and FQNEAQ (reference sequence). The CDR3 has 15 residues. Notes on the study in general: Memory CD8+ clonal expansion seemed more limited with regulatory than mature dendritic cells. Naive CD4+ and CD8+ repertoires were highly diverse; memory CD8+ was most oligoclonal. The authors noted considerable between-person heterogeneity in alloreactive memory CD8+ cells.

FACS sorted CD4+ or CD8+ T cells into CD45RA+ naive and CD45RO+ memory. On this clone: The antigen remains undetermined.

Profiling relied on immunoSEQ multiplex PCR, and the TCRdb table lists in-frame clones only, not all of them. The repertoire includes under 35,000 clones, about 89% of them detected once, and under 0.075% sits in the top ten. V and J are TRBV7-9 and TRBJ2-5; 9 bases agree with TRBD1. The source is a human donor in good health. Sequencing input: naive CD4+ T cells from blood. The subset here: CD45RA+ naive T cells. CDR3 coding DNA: TGTGCCAGCAGCTTAGGGGACAGGGCACAAGAGACCCAGTACTTC. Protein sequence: CASSLGDRAQETQYF.